This entry features one T cell receptor (beta chain) sequence. The data are from a study of cytomegalovirus exposure and HLA in healthy donors. The germline V gene has CDR1 SGHRS and CDR2 YFSETQ. This CDR3 is built from 12 residues. The germline V and J ends were trimmed by 0 bases and 4 bases, with 4 bases remaining between them. PCR primers comprised 60 Vbeta and 13 Jbeta primers. Sequencing was performed with immunoSEQ multiplex PCR; in TCRdb, only in-frame clones are kept and a portion is missing. The table for this sample gives about 58,000 clones. What was sequenced was PBMCs. The receptor's source is a woman under 30 in good health and CMV-seronegative. This rearrangement joins TRBV5-1 to TRBJ1-2; no clear D gene. Here the CDR3 reads CASSLESYGYTF. The DNA of the CDR3 is TGCGCCAGCAGCTTGGAGAGCTATGGCTACACCTTC.